This passage covers 32 T cell receptor beta chains from one sample sequenced in a study of blood T cells in healthy people across ages (dated by TCRdb to between 2014 and 2017). Library construction relied on 5' RACE. For sequencing, an Illumina HiSeq 2500 was employed. A second PCR of roughly 7 to 11 cycles was run with a J-beta primer mix and a sample-barcoded 5' primer. The raw public reads went through TCRdb reprocessing: fastp at Q25, MiXCR clone calling, in-frame beta chains kept. For every CDR3 protein sequence, its rows merge into one entry that carries the most common genes and DNA. The sample table records more than 650,000 distinct CDR3 sequences; roughly 24% of these occur just once. Together, the top ten hold approximately 2.9% of the sample. The sample was also linked to a second study, of T cells of mothers and their children.

Material: blood. The receptor set was obtained from a boy under 18 in good health.

This clonotype showed up just a few times. A junction end diverges from the germline sequence, so it may reflect a read error. J is TRBJ2-5 and V is TRBV28, with a tentative D call TRBD1 (6 bases). From germline, CDR1 is MDHEN and CDR2 SYDVKM. The CDR3 runs to 11 residues. CDR3 residues: CASSSRTERFF. The CDR3 region has the DNA TGTGCCAGCAGTTCGAGGACAGAGCGGTTCTTC.

The chain employs TRBV7-3 and TRBJ2-5; a weak D match, TRBD2 (6 bases). Germline CDR1 and CDR2: SGHTA and FQGTGA. The CDR3 runs to 16 residues. The V and J ends lost 5 bases and 1 base respectively, with 17 bases between them. The CDR3 spells CASSPLGGSVQETQYF. The CDR3 bases are TGTGCCAGCAGCCCCCTCGGGGGTAGTGTCCAAGAGACCCAGTACTTC.

V and J are TRBV20-1 and TRBJ2-5; TRBD2 matches 10 bases. The assigned J gene may be wrong: the sequence end matches TRBJ2-1 better. This CDR3 spans 14 amino acids. Germline assignment: CDR1 DFQATT and CDR2 SNEGSKA (reference sequence). The CDR3 DNA is TGCAGTGTAAAACGGCCAGCGGGGGGGCATGAGCAGTTCTTC. It translates to CSVKRPAGGHEQFF.

The chain is built from TRBV6-5 and TRBJ1-3; perhaps TRBD1 as D (5 bases). Germline assignment: CDR1 MNHEY and CDR2 SVGAGI. The length of the CDR3 is 17 residues. V shed 4 bases and J shed 3 bases, with 19 bases lying between them. CDR3 residues: CASSSSYRRTFGNTIYF. CDR3 bases: TGTGCCAGCAGTTCTTCTTATAGACGGACATTTGGAAACACCATATATTTT.

This chain connects TRBV12-3 or TRBV12-4 to TRBJ1-2; 7 bases fit TRBD1. This CDR3 region has 13 residues. The trim removed 1 base at V and 10 bases at J, leaving 6 bases unmatched. The CDR3 bases are TGTGCCAGCAGTTTAGGGCAGGGGGTCCTCTACACCTTC. Translated: CASSLGQGVLYTF.

This chain uses TRBV20-1 with TRBJ2-1, with D possibly TRBD1 on 6 matching bases. This CDR3 region has 11 residues. The V gene lost 5 bases and the J gene lost 6 bases, with 8 bases spanning the gap. Germline V lookup: CDR1 DFQATT, CDR2 SNEGSKA (reference sequence). The CDR3 here is CSALDSNEQFF. The CDR3 nucleotides are TGCAGTGCTTTGGACAGCAATGAGCAGTTCTTC.

The table lists this clonotype with a few counts. This chain joins TRBV6-5 and TRBJ2-2; TRBD2 agrees at 7 bases. The junction had 6 bases not matched to a gene; V was cut back by 6 bases and J by 5 bases. CDR3 length equals 14 residues. The V gene's germline CDR1 is MNHEY and CDR2 SVGAGI. The CDR3 is CASRTGTTTGELFF. In nucleotides, the CDR3 is TGTGCCAGCAGGACCGGGACTACAACCGGGGAGCTGTTTTTT.

Note on this clonotype: Relative to the germline gene, one junction end is altered; a read error may explain this. The rearrangement uses TRBV12-3 or TRBV12-4 and TRBJ2-5, with D possibly TRBD2 on 5 matching bases. This CDR3 has 14 amino acids. CDR3: CASSAGLFEEPQYF. CDR3 DNA: TGTGCCAGCAGCGCTGGACTCTTTGAAGAGCCCCAGTACTTC.

This clonotype was seen a few times. This chain links TRBV7-9 with TRBJ2-3; 8 nucleotides match TRBD2. V gave up 5 bases and J gave up 4 bases; unmatched junction bases: 11. The CDR3 consists of 16 residues. CDR1 is SEHNR, CDR2 FQNEAQ, per germline (reference sequence). This CDR3 reads CASSPNVGGASDTQYF. CDR3 in DNA: TGTGCCAGCAGCCCAAACGTCGGGGGGGCCTCAGATACGCAGTATTTT.

The chain joins TRBV7-9 to TRBJ2-1; possibly TRBD2 for D (5 bases). V was clipped by 2 bases and J by 5 bases, with 10 bases between them. This CDR3 spans 14 amino acids. Germline loops: CDR1 SEHNR, CDR2 FQNEAQ (reference sequence). Written as DNA, the CDR3 is TGTGCCAGCAGCTTAAGAGGGAATAACAATGAGCAGTTCTTC. It codes for CASSLRGNNNEQFF.

The table lists this clonotype with a few counts. The chain carries TRBV2 and TRBJ1-1; perhaps TRBD1 as D (6 bases). The CDR3 is made up of 14 amino acids. V lost 4 bases and J lost 0, with 9 bases in between. Germline V gene data show CDR1 as SNHLY and CDR2 as FYNNEI. The DNA of the CDR3 is TGTGCCAGCAGTGCAGGGGAGATGAACACTGAAGCTTTCTTT. Residues: CASSAGEMNTEAFF.

This clonotype has just a few counts. V and J are TRBV20-1 and TRBJ2-7; TRBD2 matches 8 bases. This CDR3 is built from 15 residues. The germline V gene encodes CDR1 DFQATT and CDR2 SNEGSKA (reference sequence). Unmatched junction bases numbered 4, after V lost 0 bases and J lost 0 bases. CDR3 sequence (DNA): TGCAGTGCTAGAGATCTAGGGACTAGCTCCTACGAGCAGTACTTC. The encoded protein is CSARDLGTSSYEQYF.

The genes are TRBV6-6 and TRBJ1-1; D may be TRBD1 (5 bases). V gave up 6 bases and J gave up 11 bases, with 22 bases separating them. The germline V gene has CDR1 MNHNY and CDR2 SVGAGI (reference sequence). CDR3 length equals 14 residues. CDR3 protein: CASSHGAGMNDAFF. The DNA of the CDR3 is TGTGCCAGCAGCCACGGGGCGGGGATGAACGATGCTTTCTTT.

This clonotype was recorded many times. The gene calls are TRBV2 and TRBJ2-5; perhaps TRBD2 as D (6 bases). The germline V and J ends were trimmed by 4 bases and 5 bases, with 11 bases remaining between them. CDR1 and CDR2 (germline): SNHLY, FYNNEI. The CDR3 has 13 amino acids. The CDR3 sequence: CASSVNGGETQYF. The CDR3, as DNA: TGTGCCAGCAGTGTAAACGGAGGGGAGACCCAGTACTTC.

The chain combines TRBV12-3 or TRBV12-4 with TRBJ1-5; 7 bases line up with TRBD1. The ends lost 6 bases at V and 4 bases at J; junction bases unmatched: 12. The CDR3 loop spans 16 amino acids. DNA of the CDR3: TGTGCCAGCAGCCAAATCCGGGACAGAGGTAATCAGCCCCAGCATTTT. Amino acids: CASSQIRDRGNQPQHF.

This chain connects TRBV12-3 or TRBV12-4 to TRBJ1-5; D call uncertain. V was shortened by 2 bases and J by 0 bases, with 8 bases between the two germline ends. The CDR3 covers 15 residues. The CDR3 loop is CASSLMGSSNQPQHF. In nucleotides, the CDR3 is TGTGCCAGCAGTTTAATGGGAAGTAGCAATCAGCCCCAGCATTTT.

J is TRBJ2-1 and V is TRBV29-1, with 7 bases aligning to TRBD2. Losses at the gene ends were 7 bases for V and 0 bases for J; bases not matched to a gene: 6. This CDR3 comprises 14 residues. The germline V gene encodes CDR1 SQVTM and CDR2 ANQGSEA. The CDR3 sequence: CSGLLASSYNEQFF. The CDR3 DNA is TGCAGCGGCTTACTAGCGAGCTCCTACAATGAGCAGTTCTTC.

This clonotype was seen only a few times. The chain has TRBV5-5 and TRBJ2-5; D remains unclear. The better agreement between TRBJ2-7 and the DNA end casts doubt on the J call. The CDR3 has 14 residues. Per the germline V gene, CDR1 is SGHKS and CDR2 is YYEKEE (reference sequence). CDR3 loop: CASSMAAAPHEQYF. CDR3 sequence (DNA): TGTGCCAGCAGCATGGCGGCAGCGCCCCACGAGCAGTACTTC.

This clonotype was observed a handful of times. J is TRBJ2-1 and V is TRBV2; TRBD1 agrees at 9 bases. The CDR3 contains 13 residues. The J segment lost 4 bases and the V segment lost 9 bases, leaving 4 bases of the junction unmatched. CDR1 is SNHLY and CDR2 is FYNNEI in the germline V gene. The CDR3 sequence: CASRDRAYNEQFF. The CDR3 bases are TGTGCCAGTCGGGACAGGGCTTACAATGAGCAGTTCTTC.

This clonotype has only a few counts. This sequence joins TRBV29-1 and TRBJ1-1; D is possibly TRBD1 (6 bases). CDR1 and CDR2 from the germline V gene are SQVTM and ANQGSEA. The CDR3 is 11 amino acids. The ends were cut back, 4 bases at V and 6 bases at J, with 9 bases in the middle. For the CDR3, the DNA is TGCAGCGTTGCAGGGGACGCTGAAGCTTTCTTT. It encodes CSVAGDAEAFF. The full variable domain, its missing parts supplied by reference TRBV29-1 and TRBJ1-1, is SAVISQKPSRDICQRGTSLTIQCQVDSQVTMMFWYRQQPGQSLTLIATANQGSEATYESGFVIDKFPISRPNLTFSTLTVSNMSPEDSSIYLCSVAGDAEAFFGQGTRLTVV.

The chain couples TRBV12-3 or TRBV12-4 to TRBJ2-1; TRBD1 is a possible D gene (6 bases). Trimming removed 1 base from V and 9 bases from J, with 10 bases in between. CDR3 length equals 13 residues. The CDR3: CASSLGHRAEQFF. Here the CDR3 DNA reads TGTGCCAGCAGTTTAGGGCACAGGGCTGAGCAGTTCTTC.

The V gene is TRBV20-1, the J gene TRBJ2-3; 9 bases match TRBD1. Trimming took 6 bases from V and 6 from J; bases not matched to a gene: 7. The germline V gene encodes CDR1 DFQATT and CDR2 SNEGSKA (reference sequence). This CDR3 is 13 amino acids long. The DNA for the CDR3 is TGCAGTGCGCGGGACAGGGTTGATGATACGCAGTATTTT. Amino acid sequence: CSARDRVDDTQYF.

This rearrangement joins TRBV30 to TRBJ2-2; 10 bases match TRBD2. Germline V gene lookup returns CDR1 GTSNPN and CDR2 SVGIG (reference sequence). Unmatched junction bases numbered 6, after V lost 0 bases and J lost 5 bases. The CDR3 length is 16 residues. The CDR3 nucleotides are TGTGCCTGGAGTGTCCCGGGACTAGCGTTTACCGGGGAGCTGTTTTTT. Its translation: CAWSVPGLAFTGELFF.

The table lists this clonotype with a few counts. This chain uses TRBV4-2 with TRBJ1-1, with a possible D match to TRBD1 (5 bases). The V and J ends lost 1 base and 10 bases respectively, with 13 bases between them. CDR3 length: 13 residues. Germline V gene sequence: CDR1 LGHNA, CDR2 YNFKEQ. The CDR3 DNA sequence: TGTGCCAGCAGCCAAGCCCAGGGAACAGGAGCTTTCTTT. Translated, it gives CASSQAQGTGAFF.

The chain recombines TRBV13 with TRBJ2-5; 9 nucleotides line up with TRBD2. Germline values: CDR1 PRHDT, CDR2 FYEKMQ (reference sequence). V shed 0 bases and J 13 bases; nucleotides not matched to a gene: 12. The CDR3 is 15 residues long. CDR3 region: CASSLGASGVFAPYF. DNA for the CDR3: TGTGCCAGCAGCTTAGGGGCTAGCGGGGTTTTCGCACCGTACTTC.

This clonotype was seen repeatedly, ten times or more. The chain is built from TRBV6-5 and TRBJ1-3; no definite D call. This CDR3 has 15 amino acids. With 6 bases removed from V and 2 bases from J, the gap between germline ends came to 14 bases. CDR1 is MNHEY and CDR2 is SVGAGI in the germline V gene. The CDR3 spells CASRVRYGTGNTIYF. In DNA form, the CDR3 reads TGTGCCAGCAGGGTTCGGTATGGAACTGGAAACACCATATATTTT.

The gene calls are TRBV3-1 and TRBJ2-5; D ambiguous. Trimming removed 1 base at V and 6 bases at J, with 6 bases between. Germline V gene lookup returns CDR1 LGHDT and CDR2 YNNKEL (reference sequence). There are 12 residues in the CDR3. CDR3 sequence (DNA): TGTGCCAGCAGCCAAGGACGCCAGACCCAGTACTTC. Amino acid sequence: CASSQGRQTQYF.

With respect to this clonotype: One junction end disagrees with the germline gene, perhaps due to a read error. The chain combines TRBV5-1 with TRBJ2-5; possible D gene TRBD1, 5 bases. The CDR3 is made up of 13 amino acids. CDR1 SGHRS and CDR2 YFSETQ come from the germline V gene. The CDR3 protein is CASSLVGVETQYF. The CDR3 DNA reads as TGTGCCAGCAGCTTAGTAGGGGTAGAGACCCAGTACTTC.

The CDR3 spells CASSWGQGTEAFF. Written as DNA, the CDR3 is TGTGCCAGCAGCTGGGGACAGGGCACTGAAGCTTTCTTT. The V and J genes are TRBV7-2 and TRBJ1-1; TRBD1 matches at 9 bases. The trim removed 4 bases at V and 4 bases at J, leaving 1 base unmatched. The CDR3 contains 13 residues. Germline CDR1 reads SGHTA; CDR2 reads FQGNSA.

The CDR3 nucleotides read TGTGCCTGGAGGCCCACAGGGGGAAATGCGTTCTTC. It encodes CAWRPTGGNAFF. The chain is built from TRBV30 and TRBJ2-1; 8 bases are a match to TRBD1. The CDR3 is made up of 12 amino acids. The germline V gene encodes CDR1 GTSNPN and CDR2 SVGIG (reference sequence). The V and J ends lost 3 bases and 15 bases, in that order; junction bases with no gene match: 10.

The chain uses TRBV13 and TRBJ1-1; the D gene is possibly TRBD1 (5 bases). V was trimmed by 5 bases and J by 0 bases, leaving 16 bases between them. The CDR3 length is 16 residues. Germline CDR1 PRHDT, CDR2 FYEKMQ (reference sequence). The CDR3 reads CASSPPLGEVNTEAFF. CDR3 sequence (DNA): TGTGCCAGCAGCCCCCCCTTGGGGGAGGTGAACACTGAAGCTTTCTTT.

This chain connects TRBV6-1 to TRBJ2-5; the match to TRBD1 covers 7 bases. CDR3 length equals 14 residues. V shed 8 bases and J 0 bases; nucleotides not matched to a gene: 6. The germline V gene encodes CDR1 MNHNS and CDR2 SASEGT. The CDR3, as DNA: TGTGCCAGCGACCGGGACAGATACCAAGAGACCCAGTACTTC. Residues: CASDRDRYQETQYF.